This T cell receptor beta chain was identified in a study of patients and donors after allogeneic stem cell transplantation. This clonotype was detected only a few times. Via MiXCR, TCRdb re-called the RT-PCR reads, giving one row per CDR3 protein. The repertoire holds 100,000 to 130,000 distinct CDR3 sequences, with around 38% as singletons. With 3 bases removed from V and 0 bases from J, the gap between germline ends came to 8 bases. The length of the CDR3 is 14 residues. The germline gives CDR1 MNHEY, CDR2 SMNVEV (reference sequence). The source material was blood, either unsorted or a sorted T cell fraction (not recorded which). The chain combines TRBV27 with TRBJ1-1; unclear D gene. The clonotype originates from a human donor who was either an allogeneic HSCT recipient or a stem cell or donor lymphocyte infusion donor (not recorded which). It is not recorded whose cells these are; they may come from a transplant donor. The CDR3 reads CASSFGRMNTEAFF. The CDR3 coding sequence is TGTGCCAGCAGTTTCGGCCGCATGAACACTGAAGCTTTCTTT.